This TCR beta chain came from a study of T-cell reconstitution after alpha-beta-depleted transplantation in children. Preparation of the TCRbeta library was carried out with unique molecular identifiers. TCRdb re-called the PCR reads through MiXCR, storing one row per CDR3 protein. Here the sample spans 240,000 or so distinct CDR3 sequences, 9.5% to 15% being singletons. J lost 1 base, V lost 0 bases, and 13 bases had no gene match. CDR1 and CDR2 (germline): SGHTA, FQGNSA. This CDR3 is 19 amino acids long. This clonotype was counted at least ten times. The source is a human donor who donated a stem cell graft to a child with acute lymphoblastic leukemia. V gene TRBV7-2 combines with J gene TRBJ2-3; TRBD1 matches 7 bases. The specimen comprised PBMCs from the stem cell graft donor, sampled from the stem cell graft. CDR3 protein: CASSLARIKKGARTDTQYF. The CDR3 DNA reads as TGTGCCAGCAGCTTAGCGAGAATTAAAAAGGGGGCACGCACAGATACGCAGTATTTT.